This T cell receptor (beta chain) was captured by sequencing in a study of T cells expressing NK-cell markers (TCRdb year 2020). About the full investigation: Three sorted T-cell subsets (CD3+CD56+NKG2C+, CD3+CD56+NKG2C- and CD3+CD56-NKG2C+) from under 10 donors had their TCR beta-chain repertoires profiled. Among the eight sequenced donors, seven were HCMV-seropositive and one was HCMV-seronegative. The study sequenced eight donors, all healthy volunteers chosen at random: three men and five women. Sequencing of the libraries produced 2 x 150 bp reads on Illumina HiSeq 2000/2500, MiSeq or NextSeq.

In the case of this clonotype: Its specific antigen is unknown.

A commercial ELISA kit detecting HCMV-specific IgG in serum was used to determine HCMV serostatus. Peripheral blood mononuclear cells were isolated from blood by Ficoll density gradient centrifugation. These reads were obtained on an Illumina HiSeq 2000. TCR beta cDNA libraries were made by 5'RACE template switching that added a universal primer site and unique molecular identifiers. cDNA synthesis was primed from the TCR beta constant segment and was followed by two successive PCR amplification steps. The original methods were these. Reads were demultiplexed and grouped by UMI with MIGEC, and clonotypes were assembled and quantified with MiTCR. To exclude erroneous sequences, any TCR cDNA sequence not supported by at least two reads was discarded. The tcR package was used for downstream repertoire analysis, and clonotypes were matched across fractions by CDR3 nucleotide sequence plus V segment. VDJmatch was used to annotate antigen specificity against VDJdb, with one amino acid substitution in CDR3 allowed. Through TCRdb reprocessing, the reads give one entry per CDR3 protein sequence; DNA is omitted. TCRdb, rather than the study authors, made the V and J calls. This sample's clone table shows about 440,000 distinct CDR3 sequences. 7.3% of the sample rests with the top ten.

General study outcomes and caveats: Those dominant clonotypes were again the most abundant among CD3+CD56-NKG2C+ cells in a few donors, at about 28.3-65%. In more than five donors, the dominant CD3+CD56+NKG2C+ clonotypes ranked among the top 10 CD8+ clonotypes, making up roughly 1.0-8% of CD8+ T cells. Whether the expanded NKG2C-expressing T cell clones were specific for HCMV antigens remained unclear.

The CDR3 runs 16 residues from the cysteine to the phenylalanine. No DNA was logged. CDR1 and CDR2 (LGHDT, YNNKEL) derive from the germline V gene (reference sequence). This sequence uses TRBV3-1 and TRBJ2-7; TCRdb indicates TRBD2, and absent DNA this call remains unverified. This TCR was recovered from a woman aged 18 to 69 in good health. The specimen sequenced was blood T cells: a sorted CD56 or NKG2C T cell subset, CD4+ or CD8+ T cells, or bulk PBMC T cells (not recorded which). CDR3 sequence: CASSQDRRTSGREQYF.